This TCR beta chain was identified in a study of T cells in Graves' hyperthyroidism and ophthalmopathy. Study-level findings and limits: It was a median approximately 6.9 months before onset that the model predicted ophthalmopathy.

This CDR3 region has 17 residues. Trimming took 3 bases from V and 0 from J; bases not matched to a gene: 9. Germline V gene data show CDR1 as LNHDA and CDR2 as SQIVND (reference sequence). Uncontrolled infection, other autoimmune disease, pregnancy or lactation barred patients from enrollment. Amplification yielded TCR beta CDR3 regions, with RNA transcripts as the source. RT-PCR in the first round (using the HTBI primer set) targeted the TCR CDR3. TCRdb reanalysed the multiplex PCR reads using MiXCR and keeps one entry per CDR3 protein. The table records approximately 620,000 distinct CDR3 sequences, 15% to 20% of them present only once. This clonotype was seen more than once but under ten times. Its antigen is unknown.

J is TRBJ2-3 and V is TRBV19, with 7 bases matching TRBD2. Sequences were obtained from blood. The TCR comes from a woman in her thirties or forties with Graves' ophthalmopathy. The DNA of the CDR3 is TGTGCCAGTAGTATGACTGCGGGAGAGGTTAGCACAGATACGCAGTATTTT. It is translated as CASSMTAGEVSTDTQYF.